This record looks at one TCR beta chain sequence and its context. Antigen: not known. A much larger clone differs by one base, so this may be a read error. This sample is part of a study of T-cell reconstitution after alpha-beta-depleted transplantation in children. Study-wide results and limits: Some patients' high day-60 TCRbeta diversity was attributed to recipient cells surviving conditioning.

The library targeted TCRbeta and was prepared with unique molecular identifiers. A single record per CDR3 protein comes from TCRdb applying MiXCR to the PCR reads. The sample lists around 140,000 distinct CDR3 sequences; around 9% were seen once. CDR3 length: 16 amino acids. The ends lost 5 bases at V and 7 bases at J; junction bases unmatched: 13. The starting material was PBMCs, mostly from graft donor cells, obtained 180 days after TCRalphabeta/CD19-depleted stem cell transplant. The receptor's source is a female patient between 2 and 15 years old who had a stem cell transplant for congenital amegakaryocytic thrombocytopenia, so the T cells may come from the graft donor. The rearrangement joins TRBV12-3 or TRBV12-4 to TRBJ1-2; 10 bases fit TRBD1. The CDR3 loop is CASSLLSTGGCSGYTF. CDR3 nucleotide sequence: TGTGCCAGCAGTCTATTATCGACAGGGGGCTGTAGTGGCTACACCTTC.